These T cell receptor beta chains were read from a single sample in a study of blood T cell repertoires in COVID-19. Sequencing used immunoSEQ multiplex PCR; TCRdb keeps in-frame clones, though not all of them. This sample has under 300,000 clones, with roughly 82% found just once. The sample consisted of peripheral blood. These receptors were obtained from a man older than 75 with acute or convalescent COVID-19. CDR3s include the opening cysteine and the closing phenylalanine or tryptophan. A D gene is named only where the DNA matches it firmly. A clone size is listed for some rows: how often the clone was seen (once, few, many), or a class if it is expanded.

TRBV28,TRBJ1-2,.,TRBD1,TGTGCCAGCAGTTTCGCCGACAGGGCGGCCTACACCTTC,CASSFADRAAYTF
TRBV5-1,TRBJ1-5,.,TRBD1,TGCGCCAGCAGCCCGGGACAGGGGTTTGGGCCCCAGCATTTT,CASSPGQGFGPQHF
TRBV6-4,TRBJ1-5,.,.,TGTGCCAGCAGTGAATTCGTGGGGGGTCAGCCCCAGCATTTT,CASSEFVGGQPQHF
TRBV15,TRBJ2-5,.,TRBD1,TGTGCCACCCGACAGGGGAGGGAGACCCAGTACTTC,CATRQGRETQYF
TRBV3-1/TRBV3-2,TRBJ1-6,.,.,TGTGCCAGCAGCCAAGCAAAGAGCTCCTATAATTCACCCCTCCACTTT,CASSQAKSSYNSPLHF
TRBV7-2,TRBJ1-4,.,.,TGTGCCAGCAGCTTAGTGGGAGATCCTAATGAAAAACTGTTTTTT,CASSLVGDPNEKLFF
TRBV11-1,TRBJ1-4,.,.,TGTGCCAGCAGCACGGACAGTCCTGAAAAACTGTTTTTT,CASSTDSPEKLFF
TRBV5-1,TRBJ2-7,.,.,TGCGCCAGCAGCCCCGACCGGGACAAGACCTACGAGCAGTACTTC,CASSPDRDKTYEQYF
TRBV6-5,TRBJ2-3,.,.,TGTGCCAGCAGCATTAACAGGGCTAGCACAGATACGCAGTATTTT,CASSINRASTDTQYF
TRBV5-4,TRBJ1-4,once,.,TGTGCCAGTCGCGAAGCAGGTGCAACTAATGAAAAACTGTTTTTT,CASREAGATNEKLFF
TRBV28,TRBJ2-7,.,TRBD2,TGTGCCAGCATCTCGGGGGGGAGCTCCTACGAGCAGTACTTC,CASISGGSSYEQYF
TRBV19,TRBJ2-2,.,TRBD1,TGTGCCAGTAGTTTGACAGGGGGGGCCGGGGAGCTGTTTTTT,CASSLTGGAGELFF
TRBV12-3/TRBV12-4,TRBJ1-2,.,TRBD1,TGTGCCAGCAGCACGGGACAGTCCTATGGCTACACCTTC,CASSTGQSYGYTF
TRBV11-2,TRBJ1-2,.,TRBD1,TGTGCCAGCAGCTTACCGGGACAGGTTAACTATGGCTACACCTTC,CASSLPGQVNYGYTF
TRBV5-1,TRBJ2-3,.,TRBD1,TGCGCCAGCAGCCCGGGGACAGGAGCAGATACGCAGTATTTT,CASSPGTGADTQYF
TRBV28,TRBJ2-1,.,TRBD1,TGTGCCAGCAGTTTAGTCAGGACAGGGGGCTCCTACAATGAGCAGTTCTTC,CASSLVRTGGSYNEQFF
TRBV5-6,TRBJ1-3,.,.,TGTGCCAGCAGCTTGGTAAGGGGAAACTCTGGAAACACCATATATTTT,CASSLVRGNSGNTIYF
TRBV2,TRBJ2-7,.,TRBD2,TGTGCCAGCAGTGCTAGGACTAGCGGGCCCTACGAGCAGTACTTC,CASSARTSGPYEQYF
TRBV6-5,TRBJ1-2,.,.,TGTGCCAGCAGTTACTACGGGGGGAGCGGCTACACCTTC,CASSYYGGSGYTF
TRBV27,TRBJ2-7,.,TRBD1,TGTGCCAGCCACCCGGGTGACAGGGTCTCCTACGAGCAGTACTTC,CASHPGDRVSYEQYF
TRBV5-1,TRBJ1-3,few,TRBD1,TGCGCCAGCAGCTACTCCGGGACAGGGGCTCGTTTCAACACCATATATTTT,CASSYSGTGARFNTIYF
TRBV4-3,TRBJ2-5,.,TRBD2,TGCGCCAGCAGCCCTCACCACAGAGCGGGGGGGCAAGAGACCCAGTACTTC,CASSPHHRAGGQETQYF
TRBV7-2,TRBJ2-6,.,.,TGTGCCAGCAGCTTAGTCAGGGCTGGGGCCAACGTCCTGACTTTC,CASSLVRAGANVLTF